This record concerns one TCR beta chain sequence. This entry is derived from a study of blood T cell repertoires in COVID-19. Study details: Material from acute and convalescent COVID-19 was sourced from the United States, Italy and Spain. Sources were T cells, B-cell-depleted T cells, or PBMCs; the material itself was cDNA or gDNA.

Under the authors' procedure: Cell counts per sample came from amplifying reference gene primers. Measured with immunoSEQ multiplex PCR; TCRdb has only the in-frame clones, and not every one. The D gene and trimming were derived from the DNA, and the V and J assignments and clone size from that table. The table has around 450,000 clones, roughly 91% seen once. What the recovered Cohort 3 donors had was two negative PCRs, clearance, or symptom resolution. Sequenced sample: PBMCs or T cells enriched from blood (not recorded which). The sequence was obtained from a man aged 18 to 29 who had recovered from COVID-19.

The chain's CDR3 is CASAGRLNQPQHF. The DNA of the CDR3 is TGTGCCAGCGCGGGAAGATTAAATCAGCCCCAGCATTTT. This chain uses TRBV12-3 or TRBV12-4 with TRBJ1-5; no definite D call. V was shortened by 8 bases and J by 4 bases, with 12 bases between the two germline ends. The CDR3 covers 13 residues.